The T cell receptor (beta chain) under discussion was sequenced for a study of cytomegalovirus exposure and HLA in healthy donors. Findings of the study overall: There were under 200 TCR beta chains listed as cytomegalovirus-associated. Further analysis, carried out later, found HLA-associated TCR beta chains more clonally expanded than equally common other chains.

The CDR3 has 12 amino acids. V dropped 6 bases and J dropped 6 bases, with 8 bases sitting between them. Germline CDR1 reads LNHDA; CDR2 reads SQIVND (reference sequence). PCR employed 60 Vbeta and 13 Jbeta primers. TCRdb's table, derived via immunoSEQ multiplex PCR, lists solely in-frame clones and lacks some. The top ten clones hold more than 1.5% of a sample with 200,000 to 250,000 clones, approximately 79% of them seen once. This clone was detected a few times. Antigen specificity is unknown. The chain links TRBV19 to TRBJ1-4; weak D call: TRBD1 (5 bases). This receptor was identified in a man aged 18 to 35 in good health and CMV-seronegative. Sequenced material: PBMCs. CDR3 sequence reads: CASRGGDEKLFF. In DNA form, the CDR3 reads TGTGCCAGTAGAGGAGGGGATGAAAAACTGTTTTTT.